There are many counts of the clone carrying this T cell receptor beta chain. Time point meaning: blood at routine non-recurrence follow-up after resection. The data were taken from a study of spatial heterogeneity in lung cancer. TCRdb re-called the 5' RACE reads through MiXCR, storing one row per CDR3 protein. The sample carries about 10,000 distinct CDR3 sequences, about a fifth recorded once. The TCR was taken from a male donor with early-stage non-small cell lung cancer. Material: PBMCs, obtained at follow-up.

CDR3 in DNA: TGTGCCAGCAGCTTGCTTGACCGAGCCTACGAGCAGTACTTC. It codes for CASSLLDRAYEQYF. J is TRBJ2-7 and V is TRBV7-2; the D is unclear. V lost 3 bases to trimming and J lost 2 bases, with 11 bases between them. This CDR3 contains 14 residues. Germline V gene lookup returns CDR1 SGHTA and CDR2 FQGNSA.